This entry lists 24 T cell receptor beta chains sequenced from one sample in a study of T cells in Graves' hyperthyroidism and ophthalmopathy (dated by TCRdb to between 2018 and 2020). The library was produced with multiplex PCR. The listed sequencing device is Illumina HiSeq 2000. The TCR beta CDR3 regions were amplified from the RNA transcripts. A first-round RT-PCR of the TCR CDR3 used the HTBI primer set with the Qiagen OneStep RT-PCR kit. TCRdb's own reprocessing of the public reads used fastp at Q25 and MiXCR and kept productive beta chains. Identical CDR3 proteins give one entry, which carries the most common genes and DNA. The sample data list about 350,000 distinct CDR3 sequences, and about 18% of these were observed just once. Approximately 35% of the sample is held by the ten biggest clonotypes. Material: blood. The receptors were sampled from a woman aged 25 to 39 with Graves' hyperthyroidism that later progressed to Graves' ophthalmopathy.

This chain joins TRBV7-9 and TRBJ1-5, with TRBD1 identical over 9 bases. The J segment lost 7 bases and the V segment lost 5 bases, leaving 12 bases of the junction unmatched. The CDR3 totals 16 residues. The germline gives CDR1 SEHNR, CDR2 FQNEAQ (reference sequence). The CDR3 DNA sequence: TGTGCCAGCAGCCCCTATACAGGGGGCTATGAACAGCCCCAGCATTTT. The encoded protein is CASSPYTGGYEQPQHF.

Of note for this clonotype: A much bigger clone sits one base away, suggesting this may be a read error. The V gene is TRBV2, the J gene TRBJ2-1; TRBD1 or TRBD2 may be the D gene (5 bases each). V lost 5 bases and J 5 bases, leaving 22 bases between the germline ends. CDR1 is SNHLY and CDR2 is FYNNEI in the germline V gene. CDR3 size: 17 residues. DNA of the CDR3: TGTGCCAGCAGTCCCCAATTCGGGGCTCCGCTTGACAATGAGCAGTTCTTC. It codes for CASSPQFGAPLDNEQFF.

This clonotype came up many times. The chain recombines TRBV11-3 with TRBJ2-3; no definite D call. The V gene's germline CDR1 is SGHNT and CDR2 YENEEA. V dropped 2 bases and J dropped 2 bases, with 17 bases sitting between them. The length of the CDR3 is 17 residues. The CDR3 here is CASSLNRGRAYTDTQYF. DNA for the CDR3: TGTGCCAGCAGCTTAAATCGCGGCCGGGCGTACACAGATACGCAGTATTTT.

This clonotype was observed many times. The genes are TRBV6-1 and TRBJ2-7; D assignment may be TRBD1 or TRBD2 (5 bases each). With 6 bases removed from V and 5 bases from J, the gap between germline ends came to 17 bases. In germline, CDR1 is MNHNS, CDR2 SASEGT. This CDR3 is 14 amino acids long. CDR3 loop: CASRADTPSNEQYF. DNA for the CDR3: TGTGCCAGCAGAGCGGACACACCCAGCAACGAGCAGTACTTC.

About this clonotype itself: This may be a read error: a much more frequent sequence differs by one nucleotide. This chain connects TRBV18 to TRBJ1-4; 12 bases agree with TRBD1. The V gene's germline CDR1 is KGHSH and CDR2 LQKENI. CDR3 length: 15 amino acids. DNA for the CDR3: TGTGCCGGCTCCCCCGGGACAGGGGGCGGTGAAAAACTGTTTTTT. Amino acid sequence: CAGSPGTGGGEKLFF.

This chain links TRBV27 with TRBJ1-2, with D possibly being TRBD1 (6 bases). The CDR3 totals 12 residues. Germline CDR1 MNHEY, CDR2 SMNVEV (reference sequence). V was trimmed by 8 bases and J by 8 bases, leaving 15 bases between them. The CDR3 nucleotides read TGTGCCAGCCGTACAGGGACCCTAGGCTACACCTTC. Translated: CASRTGTLGYTF.

The chain employs TRBV19 and TRBJ2-1, with TRBD2 matching 10 bases. V trimming: 5 bases; J trimming: 0 bases; junction bases outside the gene matches: 16. There are 20 residues in the CDR3. Germline CDR1 reads LNHDA; CDR2 reads SQIVND (reference sequence). DNA of the CDR3: TGTGCCAGTAGTCGTTATTGGCTAGCGGGAGTTACCAGCTCCTACAATGAGCAGTTCTTC. It encodes CASSRYWLAGVTSSYNEQFF.

This clonotype occurred a few times. The rearrangement uses TRBV7-9 and TRBJ1-1; 9 positions match TRBD1. The CDR3 contains 17 residues. V lost 1 base and J lost 6; bases outside the gene matches: 12. CDR1 is SEHNR, CDR2 FQNEAQ, per germline (reference sequence). The CDR3 loop is CASSLEGFWTGVSEAFF. The CDR3 coding sequence is TGTGCCAGCAGCTTAGAGGGGTTTTGGACAGGGGTGTCTGAAGCTTTCTTT.

This clonotype was counted at least ten times. CDR3 DNA sequence: TGTGCCAGCAGGGGACTAGCCAACAATGAGCAGTTCTTC. It specifies CASRGLANNEQFF. V usage is TRBV14 and J usage is TRBJ2-1, with TRBD2 matching 9 bases. The germline CDR1 and CDR2 sequences are SGHDN and FVKESK. With V trimmed by 6 bases and J by 5 bases, 2 bases remained unmatched. The CDR3 loop spans 13 amino acids.

In this sample, this clonotype turned up a few times. The V gene is TRBV13, the J gene TRBJ1-1, with D uncertain. The CDR3 has 16 amino acids. With 5 bases removed from V and 4 bases from J, the gap between germline ends came to 20 bases. Germline CDR1 reads PRHDT; CDR2 reads FYEKMQ (reference sequence). CDR3 sequence reads: CASSTPPVGGGTEAFF. CDR3 nucleotide sequence: TGTGCCAGCAGCACTCCCCCAGTCGGTGGTGGCACTGAAGCTTTCTTT.

In its sample, this clonotype was seen a few times. The CDR3: CASSIGGRRSNQPQHF. The CDR3 coding sequence is TGTGCCAGTAGTATAGGGGGGCGACGGAGCAATCAGCCCCAGCATTTT. The chain couples TRBV19 to TRBJ1-5; D possibly corresponds to TRBD1 (6 bases). This CDR3 is built from 16 residues. The V gene's germline CDR1 is LNHDA and CDR2 SQIVND (reference sequence). Trimming removed 1 base from V and 1 base from J, with 11 bases in between.

In its sample, this clonotype was seen many times. The gene calls are TRBV3-1 and TRBJ2-1; D is possibly TRBD1 (5 bases). The CDR3 runs to 15 residues. Trimming removed 5 bases from V and 1 base from J, with 12 bases in between. Germline V lookup: CDR1 LGHDT, CDR2 YNNKEL (reference sequence). CDR3 DNA sequence: TGTGCCAGCAGCAAGGGGCCGGATTCCTACAATGAGCAGTTCTTC. Protein sequence: CASSKGPDSYNEQFF.

The chain recombines TRBV5-1 with TRBJ1-5, with a tentative D call TRBD1 (6 bases). The CDR3 is 13 amino acids. The V gene's germline CDR1 is SGHRS and CDR2 YFSETQ. V shed 5 bases and J shed 5 bases, with 11 bases lying between them. In nucleotides, the CDR3 is TGCGCCAGCAGTCCACAGGGACATCAGCCCCAGCATTTT. It specifies CASSPQGHQPQHF.

This clonotype was seen repeatedly, ten times or more. V is TRBV18 and J is TRBJ2-7, with D perhaps TRBD2 (5 bases). Trimming removed 3 bases from V and 2 bases from J, with 11 bases in between. The germline CDR1 and CDR2 sequences are KGHSH and LQKENI. The length of the CDR3 is 14 residues. The CDR3: CASSPVLAAYEQYF. CDR3 DNA sequence: TGTGCCAGCTCACCCGTTCTAGCCGCCTACGAGCAGTACTTC.

The V and J genes are TRBV10-2 and TRBJ2-1, with D tentatively TRBD2 (6 bases). V was cut by 0 bases and J by 3 bases, with 12 bases left in between. Looked up from germline, CDR1 is WSHSY and CDR2 is SAAADI. The CDR3 consists of 16 residues. CDR3 sequence reads: CASSESVAGIYNEQFF. Written as DNA, the CDR3 is TGCGCCAGCAGTGAGTCTGTGGCGGGAATCTACAATGAGCAGTTCTTC.

V is TRBV2 and J is TRBJ1-3, with D hard to call. The CDR3 spans 16 residues. CDR1 and CDR2 (germline): SNHLY, FYNNEI. Trimming shortened V by 4 bases and J by 0 bases, and 13 bases separated the two germline ends. CDR3: CASSVGKTTSGNTIYF. The DNA of the CDR3 is TGTGCCAGCAGTGTAGGGAAGACTACCTCTGGAAACACCATATATTTT.

This clonotype was counted many times. The chain recombines TRBV7-8 with TRBJ1-1; D unresolved. The CDR3 has 15 amino acids. The V and J ends lost 1 base and 5 bases respectively, with 14 bases between them. The germline V gene encodes CDR1 SGHVS and CDR2 FQNEAQ. This CDR3 is CASSLVAQGWTEAFF. The CDR3 DNA is TGTGCCAGCAGCTTAGTGGCCCAAGGGTGGACTGAAGCTTTCTTT. Complete variable domain (other parts from reference TRBV7-8 and TRBJ1-1): GAGVSQSPRYKVAKRGQDVALRCDPISGHVSLFWYQQALGQGPEFLTYFQNEAQLDKSGLPSDRFFAERPEGSVSTLKIQRTQQEDSAVYLCASSLVAQGWTEAFFGQGTRLTVV.

The chain employs TRBV6-1 and TRBJ1-6; D is uncertain. CDR1 MNHNS and CDR2 SASEGT come from the germline V gene. This CDR3 is 13 amino acids long. V was clipped by 10 bases and J by 10 bases, with 17 bases between them. The CDR3 DNA reads TGTGCCACACGTACGGAAAATCGGTCACCCCTCCACTTT. It is translated as CATRTENRSPLHF.

This clonotype was found many times. The chain uses TRBV20-1 and TRBJ2-7; no clear D. CDR1 is DFQATT and CDR2 is SNEGSKA in the germline V gene (reference sequence). The CDR3 sequence is 12 residues long. Trimming cost V 3 bases and J 7 bases, with 13 bases left between them. CDR3 sequence (DNA): TGCAGTGCTAGCCGACGGCCAATGGAGCAGTACTTC. Translating it yields CSASRRPMEQYF.

In its sample, this clonotype was seen many times. The rearrangement uses TRBV30 and TRBJ2-3; 7 bases are shared with TRBD2. Germline CDR1 and CDR2: GTSNPN and SVGIG (reference sequence). Trimming removed 4 bases from V and 6 bases from J; junction bases left unmatched: 7. The CDR3 covers 13 residues. The CDR3 here is CAWKRAGADTQYF. CDR3 nucleotides: TGTGCCTGGAAAAGGGCGGGAGCTGATACGCAGTATTTT.

The chain combines TRBV30 with TRBJ2-1, with TRBD2 matching 7 bases. This CDR3 region has 15 residues. Germline V gene sequence: CDR1 GTSNPN, CDR2 SVGIG (reference sequence). V lost 5 bases to trimming and J lost 10 bases; unmatched junction nucleotides: 17. The CDR3: CAWADSGGSGWEQFF. The CDR3 DNA is TGTGCCTGGGCTGACTCAGGCGGGAGTGGATGGGAGCAGTTCTTC.

This clonotype was counted at least ten times. This chain connects TRBV27 to TRBJ1-5; 8 positions match TRBD1. The V segment lost 5 bases and the J segment 5 bases; nucleotides outside the gene matches: 2. This CDR3 spans 13 amino acids. Germline-derived CDR1 and CDR2 are MNHEY and SMNVEV (reference sequence). CDR3 sequence (DNA): TGTGCCAGCAGTCCACAGGGGGATCAGCCCCAGCATTTT. It yields the protein CASSPQGDQPQHF.

This clonotype has a count of ten or more. The V call is TRBV29-1, the J call TRBJ2-3; D may be TRBD2 (6 bases). This CDR3 has 14 amino acids. The germline V and J ends were trimmed by 8 bases and 2 bases, with 17 bases remaining between them. The germline V gene has CDR1 SQVTM and CDR2 ANQGSEA. The CDR3 reads CSSNGGRYTDTQYF. The CDR3 region has the DNA TGCAGCTCGAATGGAGGGCGATACACAGATACGCAGTATTTT.

The CDR3 loop is CASSDGSVYNEQFF. CDR3 coding DNA: TGTGCCAGCAGCGACGGGAGTGTGTACAATGAGCAGTTCTTC. This sequence joins TRBV6-2 or TRBV6-3 and TRBJ2-1; tentative D call: TRBD2 (6 bases). CDR1 MNHEY and CDR2 SVGEGT come from the germline V gene. The CDR3 runs to 14 residues. V was pared by 6 bases and J by 4 bases, with 13 bases between.